This T cell receptor (beta chain) stems from a study of identical twins. In its sample, this clonotype was seen many times. The V and J ends lost 0 bases and 1 base respectively, with 16 bases between them. In germline, CDR1 is MNHEY, CDR2 SMNVEV (reference sequence). The CDR3 is 17 amino acids. From the 5' RACE reads, TCRdb called clonotypes with MiXCR, one entry per CDR3 protein. Of 450,000 to 650,000 distinct CDR3 sequences in the sample, more than 9% were seen once. The sample was also linked to a second study, of yellow fever vaccine responses in identical twins.

This TCR was sampled from a woman under 30 in good health. Specimen: PBMCs. The rearrangement joins TRBV27 to TRBJ2-7; unclear D gene. The CDR3 DNA reads TGTGCCAGCAGTTTATCGTATGGAGTAGGCAGATCCTACGAGCAGTACTTC. Its translation: CASSLSYGVGRSYEQYF.